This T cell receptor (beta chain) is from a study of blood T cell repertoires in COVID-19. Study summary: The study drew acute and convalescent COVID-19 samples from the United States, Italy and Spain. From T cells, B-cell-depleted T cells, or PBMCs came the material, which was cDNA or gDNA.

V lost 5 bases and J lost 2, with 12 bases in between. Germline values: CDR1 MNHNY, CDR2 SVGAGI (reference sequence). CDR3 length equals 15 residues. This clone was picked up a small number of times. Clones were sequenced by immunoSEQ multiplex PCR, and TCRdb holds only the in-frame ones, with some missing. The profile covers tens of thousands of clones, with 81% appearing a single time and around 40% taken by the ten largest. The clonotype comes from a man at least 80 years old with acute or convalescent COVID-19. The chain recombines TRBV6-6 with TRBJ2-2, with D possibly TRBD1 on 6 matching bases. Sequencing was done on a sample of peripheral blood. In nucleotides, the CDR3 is TGTGCCAGCAGTGAGGGACACCGTAACACCGGGGAGCTGTTTTTT. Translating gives CASSEGHRNTGELFF.